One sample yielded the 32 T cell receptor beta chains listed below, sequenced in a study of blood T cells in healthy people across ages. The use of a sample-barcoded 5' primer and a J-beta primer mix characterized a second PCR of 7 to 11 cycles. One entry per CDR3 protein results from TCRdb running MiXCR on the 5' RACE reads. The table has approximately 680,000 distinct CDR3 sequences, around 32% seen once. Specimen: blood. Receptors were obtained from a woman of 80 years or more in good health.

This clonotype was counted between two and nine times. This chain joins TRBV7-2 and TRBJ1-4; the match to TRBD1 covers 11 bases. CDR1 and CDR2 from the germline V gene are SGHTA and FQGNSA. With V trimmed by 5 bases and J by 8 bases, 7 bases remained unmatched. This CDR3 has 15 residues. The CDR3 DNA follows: TGTGCCAGCAGCCCTCGGACAGGGGGCAAGGAAAAACTGTTTTTT. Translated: CASSPRTGGKEKLFF.

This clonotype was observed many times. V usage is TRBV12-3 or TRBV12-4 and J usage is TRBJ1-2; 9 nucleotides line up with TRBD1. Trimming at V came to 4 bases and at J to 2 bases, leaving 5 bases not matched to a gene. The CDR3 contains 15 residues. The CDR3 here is CASSSYRGHNYGYTF. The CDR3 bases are TGTGCCAGCAGTTCGTACAGGGGGCACAACTATGGCTACACCTTC.

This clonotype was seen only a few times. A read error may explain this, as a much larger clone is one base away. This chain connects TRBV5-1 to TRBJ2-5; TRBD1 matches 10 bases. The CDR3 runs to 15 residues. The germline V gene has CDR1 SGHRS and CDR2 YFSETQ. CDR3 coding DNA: TGCGCCAGCAGCGATGGGACAGGGGTTGTGGAGACCCTGTACTTC. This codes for CASSDGTGVVETLYF.

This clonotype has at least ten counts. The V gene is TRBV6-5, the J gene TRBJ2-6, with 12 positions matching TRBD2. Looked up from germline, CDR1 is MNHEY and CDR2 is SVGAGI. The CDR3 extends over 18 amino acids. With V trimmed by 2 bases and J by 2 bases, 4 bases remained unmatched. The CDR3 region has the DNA TGTGCCAGCAGTTACCGACTAGCGGGGGTACCTGGGGCCAACGTCCTGACTTTC. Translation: CASSYRLAGVPGANVLTF.

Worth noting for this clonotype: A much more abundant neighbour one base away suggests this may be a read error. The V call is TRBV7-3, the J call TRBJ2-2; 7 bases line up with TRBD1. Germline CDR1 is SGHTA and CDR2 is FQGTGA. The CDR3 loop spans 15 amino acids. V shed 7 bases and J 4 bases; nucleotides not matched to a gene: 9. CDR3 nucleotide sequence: TGTGCCAGCAACCCCTCGGGACAGTCCACCGGGGAGCTGTTTTTT. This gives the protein CASNPSGQSTGELFF. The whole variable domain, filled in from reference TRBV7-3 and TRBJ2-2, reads GAGVSQTPSNKVTEKGKYVELRCDPISGHTALYWYRQSLGQGPEFLIYFQGTGAADDSGLPNDRFFAVRPEGSVSTLKIQRTERGDSAVYLCASNPSGQSTGELFFGEGSRLTVL.

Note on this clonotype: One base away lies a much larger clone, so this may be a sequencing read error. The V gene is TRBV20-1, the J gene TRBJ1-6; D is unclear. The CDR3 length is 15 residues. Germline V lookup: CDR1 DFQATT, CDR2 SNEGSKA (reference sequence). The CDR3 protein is CSASPGLAEDSPPHF. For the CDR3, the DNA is TGCAGTGCTAGCCCAGGACTTGCCGAGGATTCACCCCCCCACTTT.

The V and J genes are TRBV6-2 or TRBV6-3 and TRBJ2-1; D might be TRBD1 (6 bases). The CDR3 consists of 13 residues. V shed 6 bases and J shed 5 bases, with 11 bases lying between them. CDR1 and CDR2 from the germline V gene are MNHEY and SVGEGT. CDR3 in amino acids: CASRWGPNNEQFF. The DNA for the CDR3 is TGTGCCAGCAGATGGGGGCCAAACAATGAGCAGTTCTTC.

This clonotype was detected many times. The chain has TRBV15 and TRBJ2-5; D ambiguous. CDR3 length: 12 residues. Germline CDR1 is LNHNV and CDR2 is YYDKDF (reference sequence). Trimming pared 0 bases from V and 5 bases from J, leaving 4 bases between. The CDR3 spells CATSRDGETQYF. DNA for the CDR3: TGTGCCACCAGCAGAGATGGGGAGACCCAGTACTTC.

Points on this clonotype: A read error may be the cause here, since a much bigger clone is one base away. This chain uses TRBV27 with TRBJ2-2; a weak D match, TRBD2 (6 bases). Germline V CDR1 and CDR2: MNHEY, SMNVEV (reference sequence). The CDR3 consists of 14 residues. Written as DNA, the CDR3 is TGTACCAGCAGTCCCTCCGGGGGAGCTCGGGAGCTGTTTTTT. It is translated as CTSSPSGGARELFF.

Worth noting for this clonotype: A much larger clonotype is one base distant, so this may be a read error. Here the CDR3 DNA reads TGTGCCAGCAGGCCTAACAGGGCCAACTATGGCTACACCTTC. It specifies CASRPNRANYGYTF. V is TRBV7-3 and J is TRBJ1-2; possible D gene TRBD1, 6 bases. The V gene lost 6 bases and the J gene lost 2 bases, with 13 bases spanning the gap. CDR1 SGHTA and CDR2 FQGTGA come from the germline V gene. The CDR3 is 14 amino acids.

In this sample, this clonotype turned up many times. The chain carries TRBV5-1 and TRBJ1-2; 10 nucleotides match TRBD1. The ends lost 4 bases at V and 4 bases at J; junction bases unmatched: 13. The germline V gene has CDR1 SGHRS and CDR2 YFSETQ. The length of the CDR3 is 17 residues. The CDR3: CASSLSLDRGSSYGYTF. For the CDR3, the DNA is TGCGCCAGCAGCCTTTCCTTGGACAGGGGGAGTAGCTATGGCTACACCTTC.

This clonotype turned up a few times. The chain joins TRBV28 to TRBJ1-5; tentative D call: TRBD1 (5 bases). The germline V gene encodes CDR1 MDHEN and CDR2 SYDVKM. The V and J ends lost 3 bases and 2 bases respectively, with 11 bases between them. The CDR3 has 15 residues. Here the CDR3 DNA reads TGTGCCAGCAGTTTCTCAGGGAGCGGCAATCAGCCCCAGCATTTT. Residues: CASSFSGSGNQPQHF.

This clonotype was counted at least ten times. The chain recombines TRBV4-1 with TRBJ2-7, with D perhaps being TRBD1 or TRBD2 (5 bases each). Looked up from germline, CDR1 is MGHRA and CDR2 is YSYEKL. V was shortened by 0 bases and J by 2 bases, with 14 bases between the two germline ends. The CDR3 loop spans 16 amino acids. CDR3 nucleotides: TGCGCCAGCAGCCAAGATTCGTGGGACCAACCCTACGAGCAGTACTTC. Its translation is CASSQDSWDQPYEQYF.

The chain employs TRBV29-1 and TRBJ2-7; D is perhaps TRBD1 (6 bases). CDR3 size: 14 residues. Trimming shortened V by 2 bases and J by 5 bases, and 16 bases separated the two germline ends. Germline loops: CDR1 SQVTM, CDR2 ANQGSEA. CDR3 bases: TGCAGCGTTGAAATTCTCGGCAGGGGAAACGAGCAGTACTTC. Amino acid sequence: CSVEILGRGNEQYF.

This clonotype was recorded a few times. CDR3 amino acids: CASSQDLAGELTGELFF. The DNA for the CDR3 is TGTGCCAGCAGCCAAGATCTAGCGGGGGAACTCACCGGGGAGCTGTTTTTT. V gene TRBV14 combines with J gene TRBJ2-2, with TRBD2 identical over 10 bases. The CDR3 consists of 17 residues. From germline, CDR1 is SGHDN and CDR2 FVKESK. V trimming: 0 bases; J trimming: 4 bases; junction bases outside the gene matches: 5.

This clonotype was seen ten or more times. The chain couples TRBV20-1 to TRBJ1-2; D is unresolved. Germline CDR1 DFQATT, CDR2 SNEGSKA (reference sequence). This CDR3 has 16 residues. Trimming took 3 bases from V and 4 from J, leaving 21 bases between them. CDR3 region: CSASPPGTEVLYGYTF. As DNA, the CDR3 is TGCAGTGCTAGCCCCCCCGGAACGGAAGTCCTCTATGGCTACACCTTC.

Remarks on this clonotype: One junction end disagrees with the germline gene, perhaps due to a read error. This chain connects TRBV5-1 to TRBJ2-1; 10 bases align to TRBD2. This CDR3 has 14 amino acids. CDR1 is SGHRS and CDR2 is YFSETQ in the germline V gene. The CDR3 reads CASRRSGGENERFF. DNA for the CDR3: TGCGCCAGCAGACGCAGCGGGGGGGAGAATGAGCGGTTCTTC.

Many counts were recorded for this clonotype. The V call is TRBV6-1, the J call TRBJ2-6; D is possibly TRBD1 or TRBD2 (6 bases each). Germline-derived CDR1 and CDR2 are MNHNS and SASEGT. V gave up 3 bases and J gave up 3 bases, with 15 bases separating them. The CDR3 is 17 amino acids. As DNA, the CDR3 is TGTGCCAGCAGTGATGTGGGGGGCTCGGGTGGGGCCAACGTCCTGACTTTC. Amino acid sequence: CASSDVGGSGGANVLTF.

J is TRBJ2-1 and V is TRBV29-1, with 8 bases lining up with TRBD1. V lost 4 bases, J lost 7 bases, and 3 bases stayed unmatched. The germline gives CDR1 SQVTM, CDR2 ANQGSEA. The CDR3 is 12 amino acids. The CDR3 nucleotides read TGCAGCGTTGCGGGGGACAGGAATGAGCAGTTCTTC. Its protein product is CSVAGDRNEQFF.

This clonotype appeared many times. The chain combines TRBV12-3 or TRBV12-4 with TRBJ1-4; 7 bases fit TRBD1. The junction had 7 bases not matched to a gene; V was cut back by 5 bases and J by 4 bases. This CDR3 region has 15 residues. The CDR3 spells CASSGSTGINEKLFF. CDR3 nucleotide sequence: TGTGCCAGCAGTGGATCGACAGGGATTAATGAAAAACTGTTTTTT.

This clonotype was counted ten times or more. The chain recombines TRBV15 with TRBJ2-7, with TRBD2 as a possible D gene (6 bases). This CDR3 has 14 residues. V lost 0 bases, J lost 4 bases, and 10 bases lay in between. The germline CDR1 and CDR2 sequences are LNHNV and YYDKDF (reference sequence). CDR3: CATSRDRAGYEQYF. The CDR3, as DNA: TGTGCCACCAGCAGAGATCGGGCGGGATACGAGCAGTACTTC.

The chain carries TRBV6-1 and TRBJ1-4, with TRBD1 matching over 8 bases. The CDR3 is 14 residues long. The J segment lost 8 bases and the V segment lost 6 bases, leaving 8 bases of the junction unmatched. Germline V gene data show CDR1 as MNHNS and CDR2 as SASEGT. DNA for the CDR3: TGTGCCAGCAGGCAGACAGGGGTTAGCGAAAAACTGTTTTTT. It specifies CASRQTGVSEKLFF.

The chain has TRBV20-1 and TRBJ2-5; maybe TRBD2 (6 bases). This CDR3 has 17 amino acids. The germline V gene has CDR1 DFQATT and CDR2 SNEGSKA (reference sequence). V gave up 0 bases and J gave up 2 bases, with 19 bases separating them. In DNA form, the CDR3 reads TGCAGTGCTAGAGATTTCGGGGCTAGCGTTTCACAAGAGACCCAGTACTTC. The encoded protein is CSARDFGASVSQETQYF.

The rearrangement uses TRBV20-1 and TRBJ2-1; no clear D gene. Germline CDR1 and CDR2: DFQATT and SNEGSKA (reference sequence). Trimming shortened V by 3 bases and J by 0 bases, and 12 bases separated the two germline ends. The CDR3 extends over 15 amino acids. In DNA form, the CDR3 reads TGCAGTGCTAGGAGTGTAAGCCGCTCCTACAATGAGCAGTTCTTC. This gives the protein CSARSVSRSYNEQFF.

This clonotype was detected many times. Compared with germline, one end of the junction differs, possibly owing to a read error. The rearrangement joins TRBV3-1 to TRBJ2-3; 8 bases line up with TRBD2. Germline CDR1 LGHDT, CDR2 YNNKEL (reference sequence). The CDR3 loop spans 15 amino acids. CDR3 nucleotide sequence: TGTGCCTGCAGGGAACGGGGGGGAAGCACAGATACGCAGTATTTT. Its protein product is CACRERGGSTDTQYF.

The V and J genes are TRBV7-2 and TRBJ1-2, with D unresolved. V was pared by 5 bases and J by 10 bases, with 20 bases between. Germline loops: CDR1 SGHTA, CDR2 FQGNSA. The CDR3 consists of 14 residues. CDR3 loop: CASSPTQELAHYTF. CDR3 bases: TGTGCCAGCAGCCCAACCCAGGAACTTGCCCACTACACCTTC.

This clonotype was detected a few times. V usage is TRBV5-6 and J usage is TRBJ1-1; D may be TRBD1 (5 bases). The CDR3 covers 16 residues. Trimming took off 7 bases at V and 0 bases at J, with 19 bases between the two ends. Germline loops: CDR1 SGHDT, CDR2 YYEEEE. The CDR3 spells CASEPIGDSLNTEAFF. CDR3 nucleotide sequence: TGTGCCAGCGAACCTATTGGAGACAGCTTGAACACTGAAGCTTTCTTT.

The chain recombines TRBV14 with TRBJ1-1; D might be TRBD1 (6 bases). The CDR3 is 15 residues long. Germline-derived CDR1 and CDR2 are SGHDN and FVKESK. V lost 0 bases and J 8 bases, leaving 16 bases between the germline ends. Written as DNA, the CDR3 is TGTGCCAGCAGCCAAGATTCCGTACGGGGGCGCGAAGCTTTCTTT. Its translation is CASSQDSVRGREAFF.

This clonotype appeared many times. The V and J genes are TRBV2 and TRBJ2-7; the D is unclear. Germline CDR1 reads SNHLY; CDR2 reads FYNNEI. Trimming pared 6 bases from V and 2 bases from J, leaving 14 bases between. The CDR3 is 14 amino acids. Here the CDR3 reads CASRRSGQTYEQYF. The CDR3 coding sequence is TGTGCCAGCAGGCGGTCAGGTCAGACCTACGAGCAGTACTTC.

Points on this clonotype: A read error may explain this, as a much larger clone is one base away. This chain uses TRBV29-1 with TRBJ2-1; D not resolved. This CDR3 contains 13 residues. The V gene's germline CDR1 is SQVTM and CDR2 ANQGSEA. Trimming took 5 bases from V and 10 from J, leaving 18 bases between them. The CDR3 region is CSVLDGSSYEQFF. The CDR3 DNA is TGCAGCGTTTTGGACGGATCTTCTTACGAGCAGTTCTTC.

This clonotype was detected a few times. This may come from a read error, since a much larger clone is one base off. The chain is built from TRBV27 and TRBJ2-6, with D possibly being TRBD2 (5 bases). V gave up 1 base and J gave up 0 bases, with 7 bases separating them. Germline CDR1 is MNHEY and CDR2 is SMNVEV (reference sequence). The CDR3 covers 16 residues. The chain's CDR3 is CASSLLRASGANVLTF. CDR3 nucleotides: TGTGCCAGCAGTTTATTGAGGGCCTCTGGGGCCAACGTCCTGACTTTC.

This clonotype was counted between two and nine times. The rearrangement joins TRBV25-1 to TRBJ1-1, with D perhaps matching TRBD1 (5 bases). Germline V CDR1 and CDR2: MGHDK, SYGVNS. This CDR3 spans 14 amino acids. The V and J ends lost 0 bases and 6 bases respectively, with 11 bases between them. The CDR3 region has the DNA TGTGCCAGCAGTGAATATTCAGGGTCCCCTGAAGCTTTCTTT. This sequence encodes CASSEYSGSPEAFF.